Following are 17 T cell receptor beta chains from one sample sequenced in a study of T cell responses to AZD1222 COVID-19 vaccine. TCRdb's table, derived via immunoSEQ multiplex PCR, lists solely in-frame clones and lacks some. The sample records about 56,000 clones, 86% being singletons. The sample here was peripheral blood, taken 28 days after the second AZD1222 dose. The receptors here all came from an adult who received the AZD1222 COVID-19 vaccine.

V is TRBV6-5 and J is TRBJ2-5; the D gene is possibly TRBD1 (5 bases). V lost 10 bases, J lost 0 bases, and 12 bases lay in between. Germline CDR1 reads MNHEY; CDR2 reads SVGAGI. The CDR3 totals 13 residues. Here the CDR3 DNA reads TGTGCCATAAAAGGGGATAACCAAGAGACCCAGTACTTC. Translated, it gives CAIKGDNQETQYF.

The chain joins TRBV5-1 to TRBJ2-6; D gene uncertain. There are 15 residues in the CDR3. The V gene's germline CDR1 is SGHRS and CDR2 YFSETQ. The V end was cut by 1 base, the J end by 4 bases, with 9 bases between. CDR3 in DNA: TGCGCCAGCAGCTTGTCACCTGGGGGGGCCAACGTCCTGACTTTC. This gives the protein CASSLSPGGANVLTF.

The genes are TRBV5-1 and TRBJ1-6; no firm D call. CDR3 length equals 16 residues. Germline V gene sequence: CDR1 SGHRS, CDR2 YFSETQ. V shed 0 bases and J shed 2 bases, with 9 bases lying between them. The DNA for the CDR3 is TGCGCCAGCAGCTTGGCCGAGCCGACCTATAATTCACCCCTCCACTTT. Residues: CASSLAEPTYNSPLHF.

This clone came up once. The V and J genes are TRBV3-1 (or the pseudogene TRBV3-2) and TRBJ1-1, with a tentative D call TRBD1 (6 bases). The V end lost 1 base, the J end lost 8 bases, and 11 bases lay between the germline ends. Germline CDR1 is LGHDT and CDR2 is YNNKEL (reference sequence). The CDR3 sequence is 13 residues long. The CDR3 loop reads CASSQVVRGEAFF. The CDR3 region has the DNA TGTGCCAGCAGCCAAGTTGTAAGGGGGGAAGCTTTCTTT.

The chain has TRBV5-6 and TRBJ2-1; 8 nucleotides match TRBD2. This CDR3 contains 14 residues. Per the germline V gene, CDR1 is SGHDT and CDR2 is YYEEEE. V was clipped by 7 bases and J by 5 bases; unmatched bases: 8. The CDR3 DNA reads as TGTGCCAGCGGTAGCGGGGACCACCACAATGAGCAGTTCTTC. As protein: CASGSGDHHNEQFF. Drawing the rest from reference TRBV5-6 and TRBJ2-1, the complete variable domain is DAGVTQSPTHLIKTRGQQVTLRCSPKSGHDTVSWYQQALGQGPQFIFQYYEEEERQRGNFPDRFSGHQFPNYSSELNVNALLLGDSALYLCASGSGDHHNEQFFGPGTRLTVL.

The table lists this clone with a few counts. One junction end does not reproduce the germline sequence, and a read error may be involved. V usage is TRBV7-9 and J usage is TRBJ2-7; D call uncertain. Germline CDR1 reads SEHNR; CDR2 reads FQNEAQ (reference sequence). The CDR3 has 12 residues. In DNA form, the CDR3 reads TGTGCCAGCAGCTCGACCTCCTCCGAGCAGTACTTC. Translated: CASSSTSSEQYF. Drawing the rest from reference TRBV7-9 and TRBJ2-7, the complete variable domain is DTGVSQNPRHKITKRGQNVTFRCDPISEHNRLYWYRQTLGQGPEFLTYFQNEAQLEKSRLLSDRFSAERPKGSFSTLEIQRTEQGDSAMYLCASSSTSSEQYFGPGTRLTVT.

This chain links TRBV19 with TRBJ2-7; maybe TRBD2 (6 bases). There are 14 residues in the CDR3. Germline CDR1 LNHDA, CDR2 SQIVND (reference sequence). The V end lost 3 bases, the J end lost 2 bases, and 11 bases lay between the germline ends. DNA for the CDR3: TGTGCCAGTAGTATCTCGACTAGGGCCTACGAGCAGTACTTC. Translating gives CASSISTRAYEQYF.

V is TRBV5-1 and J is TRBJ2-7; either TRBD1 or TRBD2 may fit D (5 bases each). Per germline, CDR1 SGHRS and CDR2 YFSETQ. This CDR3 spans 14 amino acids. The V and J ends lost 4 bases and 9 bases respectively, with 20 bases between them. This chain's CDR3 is CASSDRSGGESQYF. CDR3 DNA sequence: TGCGCCAGCAGCGACCGGAGTGGGGGAGAGTCGCAGTACTTC.

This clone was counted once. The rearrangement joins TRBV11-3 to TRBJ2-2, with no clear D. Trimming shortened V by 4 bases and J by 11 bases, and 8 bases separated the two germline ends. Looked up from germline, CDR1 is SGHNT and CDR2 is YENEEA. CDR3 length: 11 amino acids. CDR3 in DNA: TGTGCCAGCAGCTCCCGCGGCGAGCTGTTTTTT. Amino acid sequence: CASSSRGELFF.

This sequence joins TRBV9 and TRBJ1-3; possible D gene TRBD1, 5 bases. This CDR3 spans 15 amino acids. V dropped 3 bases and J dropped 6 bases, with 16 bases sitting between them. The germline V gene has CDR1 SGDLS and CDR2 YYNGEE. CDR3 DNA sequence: TGTGCCAGCAGCGCTAGGCAGGGCTCGGAAAACACCATATATTTT. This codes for CASSARQGSENTIYF.

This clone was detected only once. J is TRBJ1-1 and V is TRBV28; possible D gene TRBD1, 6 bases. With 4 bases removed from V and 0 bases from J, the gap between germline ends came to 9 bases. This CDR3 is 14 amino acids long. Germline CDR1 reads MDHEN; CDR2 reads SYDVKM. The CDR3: CASSWTAMNTEAFF. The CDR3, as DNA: TGTGCCAGCAGTTGGACAGCCATGAACACTGAAGCTTTCTTT.

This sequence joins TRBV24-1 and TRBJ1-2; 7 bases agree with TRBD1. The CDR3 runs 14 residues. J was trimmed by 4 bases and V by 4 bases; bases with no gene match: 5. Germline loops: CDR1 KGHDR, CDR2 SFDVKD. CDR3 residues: CATSDPGGIYGYTF. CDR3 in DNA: TGTGCCACCAGTGACCCAGGGGGGATCTATGGCTACACCTTC.

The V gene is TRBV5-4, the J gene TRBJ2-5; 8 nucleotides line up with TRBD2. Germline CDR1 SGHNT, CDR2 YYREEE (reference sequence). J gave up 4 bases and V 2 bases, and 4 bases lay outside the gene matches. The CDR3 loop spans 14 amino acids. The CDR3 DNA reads TGTGCCAGCAGCTTCCCTAGCGGGCCAGAGACCCAGTACTTC. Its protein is CASSFPSGPETQYF.

CDR3 sequence reads: CASSIVSQETQYF. CDR3 nucleotides: TGTGCCAGTAGTATTGTCAGCCAAGAGACCCAGTACTTC. V is TRBV19 and J is TRBJ2-5; D gene uncertain. Between the trimmed V and J ends, which lost 3 bases and 1 base, there was a span of 6 bases. CDR1 is LNHDA, CDR2 SQIVND, per germline (reference sequence). The CDR3 spans 13 residues.

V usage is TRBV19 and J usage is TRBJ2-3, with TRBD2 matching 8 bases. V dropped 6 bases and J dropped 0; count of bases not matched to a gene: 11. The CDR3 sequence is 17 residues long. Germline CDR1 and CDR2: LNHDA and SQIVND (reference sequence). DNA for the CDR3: TGTGCCAGTAGAAACCGGGGGGGGACTGGAAGCACAGATACGCAGTATTTT. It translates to CASRNRGGTGSTDTQYF.

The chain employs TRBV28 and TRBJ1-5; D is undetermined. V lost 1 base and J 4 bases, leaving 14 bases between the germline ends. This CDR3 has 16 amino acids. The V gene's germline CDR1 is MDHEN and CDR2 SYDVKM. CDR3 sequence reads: CASSLSGQARNQPQHF. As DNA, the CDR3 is TGTGCCAGCAGTTTATCTGGGCAAGCTAGAAATCAGCCCCAGCATTTT.

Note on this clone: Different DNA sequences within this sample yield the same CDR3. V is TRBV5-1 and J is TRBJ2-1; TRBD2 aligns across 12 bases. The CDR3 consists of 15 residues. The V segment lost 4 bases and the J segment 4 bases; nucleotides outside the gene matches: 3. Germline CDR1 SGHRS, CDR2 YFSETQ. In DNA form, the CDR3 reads TGCGCCAGCAGCGCGCTAGCGGGAGGGTACAATGAGCAGTTCTTC. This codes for CASSALAGGYNEQFF. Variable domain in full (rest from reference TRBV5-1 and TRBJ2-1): KAGVTQTPRYLIKTRGQQVTLSCSPISGHRSVSWYQQTPGQGLQFLFEYFSETQRNKGNFPGRFSGRQFSNSRSEMNVSTLELGDSALYLCASSALAGGYNEQFFGPGTRLTVL.